The 17 T cell receptor beta chains in this list originate from one sample, sequenced in a study of blood T cell repertoires in COVID-19. Clones were read by immunoSEQ multiplex PCR, and TCRdb kept only the in-frame ones, dropping some. The sample contains some 110,000 clones, 82% of which appear only once. The sequencing sample was made of peripheral blood. The receptors were sampled from a man aged 55 to 70 with acute or convalescent COVID-19.

J is TRBJ2-1 and V is TRBV18; no definite D call. V lost 2 bases, J lost 7 bases, and 9 bases lay in between. CDR1 is KGHSH and CDR2 is LQKENI in the germline V gene. The CDR3 has 13 amino acids. Here the CDR3 DNA reads TGTGCCAGCTCACCATCTCGAGAAAATGAGCAGTTCTTC. Protein product: CASSPSRENEQFF.

The genes are TRBV11-1 and TRBJ2-1, with 7 positions matching TRBD1. V dropped 5 bases and J dropped 7; count of bases not matched to a gene: 8. The CDR3 contains 14 residues. CDR1 and CDR2 from the germline V gene are SGHAT and FQDESV (reference sequence). CDR3 residues: CASSPRTGENEQFF. The CDR3 DNA follows: TGTGCCAGCAGCCCCAGGACAGGAGAAAATGAGCAGTTCTTC.

The V gene is TRBV5-1, the J gene TRBJ2-7, with TRBD1 matching 9 bases. The CDR3 length is 14 residues. Looked up from germline, CDR1 is SGHRS and CDR2 is YFSETQ. V lost 3 bases and J lost 7; bases outside the gene matches: 8. CDR3 sequence reads: CASSSGTGRLEQYF. CDR3 sequence (DNA): TGCGCCAGCAGCTCCGGGACAGGGCGACTGGAGCAGTACTTC.

The V call is TRBV19, the J call TRBJ1-1; 8 bases are a match to TRBD1. This CDR3 is 19 amino acids long. J was trimmed by 0 bases and V by 5 bases; bases with no gene match: 17. Per the germline V gene, CDR1 is LNHDA and CDR2 is SQIVND (reference sequence). The CDR3 bases are TGTGCCAGTAGTCTACACGGTCACAGGGGGTGGAATCTGAACACTGAAGCTTTCTTT. Translation: CASSLHGHRGWNLNTEAFF.

This chain connects TRBV9 to TRBJ2-2, with TRBD1 matching over 7 bases. The germline V gene has CDR1 SGDLS and CDR2 YYNGEE. This CDR3 spans 15 amino acids. V was clipped by 6 bases and J by 3 bases; unmatched bases: 8. The CDR3 DNA reads as TGTGCCAGCACCCGGGACAGTCGATACACCGGGGAGCTGTTTTTT. It is translated as CASTRDSRYTGELFF.

The gene calls are TRBV7-3 and TRBJ2-1, with 7 nucleotides matching TRBD2. J was trimmed by 9 bases and V by 2 bases; bases with no gene match: 13. The germline CDR1 and CDR2 sequences are SGHTA and FQGTGA. The CDR3 has 16 amino acids. The CDR3 DNA sequence: TGTGCCAGCAGCTTAGCGTATGGAGGGACTATCGGTGAGCAGTTCTTC. Translated: CASSLAYGGTIGEQFF. The variable domain in full, completed from reference TRBV7-3 and TRBJ2-1, reads GAGVSQTPSNKVTEKGKYVELRCDPISGHTALYWYRQSLGQGPEFLIYFQGTGAADDSGLPNDRFFAVRPEGSVSTLKIQRTERGDSAVYLCASSLAYGGTIGEQFFGPGTRLTVL.

The chain recombines TRBV6-5 with TRBJ1-5; tentative D call: TRBD1 (5 bases). The V and J ends lost 5 bases and 3 bases respectively, with 14 bases between them. CDR1 is MNHEY and CDR2 is SVGAGI in the germline V gene. There are 15 residues in the CDR3. Written as DNA, the CDR3 is TGTGCCAGCAGTCCCGGGGGGGGATCCAATCAGCCCCAGCATTTT. Its protein product is CASSPGGGSNQPQHF.

V gene TRBV18 combines with J gene TRBJ1-4, with TRBD1 identical over 8 bases. After removal of 3 bases from V and 8 bases from J, the junction contained 8 bases not matched to a gene. The CDR3 runs to 15 residues. Germline CDR1 and CDR2: KGHSH and LQKENI. CDR3 sequence reads: CASSPSDRGGEKLFF. The CDR3 region has the DNA TGTGCCAGCTCACCTTCCGACAGGGGAGGAGAAAAACTGTTTTTT.

Remarks on this clone: The sample has other DNA sequences that encode this CDR3 too. Here the CDR3 DNA reads TGTGCCAGCAGCTCCGGACTTTACAATGAGCAGTTCTTC. It codes for CASSSGLYNEQFF. The chain employs TRBV7-3 and TRBJ2-1, with D possibly TRBD2 on 5 matching bases. V was clipped by 4 bases and J by 4 bases, with 8 bases between them. Germline CDR1 reads SGHTA; CDR2 reads FQGTGA. CDR3 length equals 13 residues.

This clone was seen a single time. The chain is built from TRBV9 and TRBJ1-4; D not resolved. Per the germline V gene, CDR1 is SGDLS and CDR2 is YYNGEE. V lost 0 bases and J 6 bases, leaving 9 bases between the germline ends. The CDR3 has 14 amino acids. The CDR3 DNA reads as TGTGCCAGCAGCGTAGGGCCGTCCGATGAAAAACTGTTTTTT. Its protein is CASSVGPSDEKLFF.

The rearrangement uses TRBV28 and TRBJ2-1; D possibly corresponds to TRBD2 (5 bases). Trimming removed 6 bases at V and 1 base at J, with 13 bases between. CDR3 length: 15 amino acids. Germline V gene lookup returns CDR1 MDHEN and CDR2 SYDVKM. CDR3 sequence (DNA): TGTGCCAGCAGCCTGCGACTAACTTCCTACAATGAGCAGTTCTTC. This gives the protein CASSLRLTSYNEQFF.

The chain employs TRBV10-1 and TRBJ2-1; 11 bases are shared with TRBD1. With V trimmed by 3 bases and J by 3 bases, 7 bases remained unmatched. The CDR3 extends over 17 amino acids. The V gene's germline CDR1 is WNHNN and CDR2 SYGVQD (reference sequence). The chain's CDR3 is CASSEESGTGGYNEQFF. The CDR3 bases are TGCGCCAGCAGTGAAGAGTCGGGGACAGGGGGCTACAATGAGCAGTTCTTC.

J is TRBJ1-3 and V is TRBV9, with 7 bases identical to TRBD1. In germline, CDR1 is SGDLS, CDR2 YYNGEE. The CDR3 is made up of 16 amino acids. V was clipped by 4 bases and J by 0 bases; unmatched bases: 7. CDR3 bases: TGTGCCAGCAGCCCCGGACAGGCGCACTCTGGAAACACCATATATTTT. Its translation: CASSPGQAHSGNTIYF.

The chain combines TRBV4-1 with TRBJ2-7, with 7 bases fitting TRBD1. Germline assignment: CDR1 MGHRA and CDR2 YSYEKL. Trimming cost V 1 base and J 4 bases; bases outside gene matches: 7. The CDR3 length is 15 residues. The CDR3 DNA is TGCGCCAGCAGCCAAGGAGCTAACAGGGGTTACGAGCAGTACTTC. Its protein product is CASSQGANRGYEQYF.

The rearrangement links TRBV29-1 to TRBJ2-1; tentative D call: TRBD2 (5 bases). Germline CDR1 SQVTM, CDR2 ANQGSEA. The CDR3 is 14 residues long. The ends were cut back, 0 bases at V and 6 bases at J, with 12 bases in the middle. The CDR3 coding sequence is TGCAGCGTTGAAGATAGGAGCGAGGGCAATGAGCAGTTCTTC. Its protein is CSVEDRSEGNEQFF.

This chain uses TRBV19 with TRBJ1-6; 8 bases map to TRBD1. The CDR3 spans 14 residues. The V segment lost 4 bases and the J segment 10 bases; nucleotides outside the gene matches: 6. CDR1 LNHDA and CDR2 SQIVND come from the germline V gene (reference sequence). This CDR3 reads CASSTTGAVSPLHF. The DNA of the CDR3 is TGTGCCAGTAGTACGACAGGGGCCGTATCACCCCTCCACTTT.

The gene calls are TRBV18 and TRBJ1-2, with D perhaps matching TRBD1 (5 bases). The V gene lost 5 bases and the J gene lost 1 base, with 11 bases spanning the gap. The CDR3 covers 14 residues. The germline V gene encodes CDR1 KGHSH and CDR2 LQKENI. CDR3 sequence reads: CASSVLDSNYGYTF. DNA of the CDR3: TGTGCCAGCTCAGTGCTTGACAGTAACTATGGCTACACCTTC.